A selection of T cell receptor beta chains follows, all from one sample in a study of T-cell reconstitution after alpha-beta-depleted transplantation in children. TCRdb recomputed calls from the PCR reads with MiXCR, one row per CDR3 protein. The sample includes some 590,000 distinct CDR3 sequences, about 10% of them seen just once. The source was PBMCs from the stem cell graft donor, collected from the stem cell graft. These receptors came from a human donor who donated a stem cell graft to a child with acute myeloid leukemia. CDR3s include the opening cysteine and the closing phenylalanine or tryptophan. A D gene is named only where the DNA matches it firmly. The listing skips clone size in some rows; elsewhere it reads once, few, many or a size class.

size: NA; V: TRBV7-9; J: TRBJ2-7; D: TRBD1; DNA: TGTGCCAGCAGCAACGGACAGGGGGGACACTACGAGCAGTACTTC; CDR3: CASSNGQGGHYEQYF
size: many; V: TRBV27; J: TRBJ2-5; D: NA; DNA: TGTGCCAGCAGTTTTGGCTCCGTGGGGACCCAGTACTTC; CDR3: CASSFGSVGTQYF
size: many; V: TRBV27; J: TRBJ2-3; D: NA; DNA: TGTGCCAGCAGTTGGGACAGCACAGATACGCAGTATTTT; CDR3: CASSWDSTDTQYF
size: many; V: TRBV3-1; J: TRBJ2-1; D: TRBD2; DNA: TGTGCCAGCAGCCACCGGAGCGGGAGAGGACACAATGAGCAGTTCTTC; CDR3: CASSHRSGRGHNEQFF
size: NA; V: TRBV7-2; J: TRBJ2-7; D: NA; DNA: TGTGCCAGCACCTGGGACTTCTCCTACGAGCAGTACTTC; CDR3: CASTWDFSYEQYF
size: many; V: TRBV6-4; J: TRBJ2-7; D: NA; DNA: TGTGCCAGCAGTTTTCAGGTTTCGTGTCTCTGCGAGCAGTACTTC; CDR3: CASSFQVSCLCEQYF
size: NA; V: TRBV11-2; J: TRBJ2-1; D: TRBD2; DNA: TGTGCCAGCAGCCTGCTTGGGGCTAGCGGGAGCGTCGGGGGTGAGCAGTTCTTC; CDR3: CASSLLGASGSVGGEQFF
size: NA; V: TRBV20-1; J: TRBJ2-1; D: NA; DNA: TGCAGTGAACTAGACAATGAGCAGTTCTTC; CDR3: CSELDNEQFF
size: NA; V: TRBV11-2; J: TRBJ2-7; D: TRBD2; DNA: TGTGCCAGCAGCCGACTAGCGGGAGGCCTTACCTACGAGCAGTACTTC; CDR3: CASSRLAGGLTYEQYF
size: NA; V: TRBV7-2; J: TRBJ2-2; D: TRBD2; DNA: TGTGCCAGCAGCCCACTAGCGGGGGCCGGGGAGCTGTTTTTT; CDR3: CASSPLAGAGELFF
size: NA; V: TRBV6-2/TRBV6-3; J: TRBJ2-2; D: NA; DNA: TGTGCCAGCAGTAACGCGCCGAGCACCGGGGAGCTGTTTTTT; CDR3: CASSNAPSTGELFF
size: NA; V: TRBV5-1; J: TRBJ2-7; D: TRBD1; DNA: TGCGCCAGCAGTCGGACAGGGGGGGTGAGAGCTTCCTACGAGCAGTACTTC; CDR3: CASSRTGGVRASYEQYF
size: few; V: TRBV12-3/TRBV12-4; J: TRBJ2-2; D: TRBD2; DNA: TGTGCCAGCAGTTTCGGACTAGCTACGACCGGGGAGCTGTTTTTT; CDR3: CASSFGLATTGELFF
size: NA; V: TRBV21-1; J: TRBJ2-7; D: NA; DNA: TGTGCCAGCAGCACTTGGGGACCCACCGCCTACGAGCAGTACTTC; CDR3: CASSTWGPTAYEQYF
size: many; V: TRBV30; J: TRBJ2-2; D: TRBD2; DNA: TGTGCCTGGAACGGGCTAGCGGACCTCACCGGGGAGCTGTTTTTT; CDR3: CAWNGLADLTGELFF
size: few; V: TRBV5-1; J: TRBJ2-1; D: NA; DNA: TGCGCCAGCAGTGTACTATCTGGGGACAATGAGCAGTTCTTC; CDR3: CASSVLSGDNEQFF
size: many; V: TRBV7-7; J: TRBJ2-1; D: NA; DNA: TGTGCTAGCACCCCGGGGGTAGACTACAATGAGCAGTTCTTC; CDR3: CASTPGVDYNEQFF
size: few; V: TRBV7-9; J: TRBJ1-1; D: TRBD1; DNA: TGTGCCAGCACCATGGACAGGGGTGTCACTGAAGCTTTCTTT; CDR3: CASTMDRGVTEAFF
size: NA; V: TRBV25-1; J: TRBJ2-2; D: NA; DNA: TGTGCCAGCAGTGGGGCAGGGGTGGGGGGGGAGCTGTTTTTT; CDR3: CASSGAGVGGELFF
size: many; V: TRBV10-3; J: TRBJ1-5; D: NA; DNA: TGTGCCATCAGTGAGGGGCTCAATCAGCCCCAGCATTTT; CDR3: CAISEGLNQPQHF
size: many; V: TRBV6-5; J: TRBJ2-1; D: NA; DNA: TGTGCCAGCAGTGGCGGGACTTATGAGCAGTTCTTC; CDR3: CASSGGTYEQFF
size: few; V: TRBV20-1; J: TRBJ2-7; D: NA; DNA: TGCAGTGCTAGCACTGGGGGCTACGAGCAGTACTTC; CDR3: CSASTGGYEQYF
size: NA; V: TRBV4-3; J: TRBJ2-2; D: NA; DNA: TGCGCCAGCAGCCAGAAAACCACAGGGATTTCGAACACCGGGGAGCTGTTTTTT; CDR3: CASSQKTTGISNTGELFF
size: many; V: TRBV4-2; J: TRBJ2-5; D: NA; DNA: TGTGCCAGCTCACCAGGGCTAGCGCAAGAGACCCAGTACTTC; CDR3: CASSPGLAQETQYF
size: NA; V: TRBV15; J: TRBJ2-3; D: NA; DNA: TGTGCCACCAGCAGGTCGGGGGAAAGTCCGGATACGCAGTATTTT; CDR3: CATSRSGESPDTQYF
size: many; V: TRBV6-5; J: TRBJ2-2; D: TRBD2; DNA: TGTGCCAGCAGTTACGGGACTAGCGGGGTGGGCACCGGGGAGCTGTTTTTT; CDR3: CASSYGTSGVGTGELFF
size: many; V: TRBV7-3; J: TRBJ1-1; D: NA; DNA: TGTGCCAGCAGGCAGGGACGGAACACTGAAGCTTTCTTT; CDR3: CASRQGRNTEAFF
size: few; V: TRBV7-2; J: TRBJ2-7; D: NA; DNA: TGTGCCAGCAGCTTAACAGCGAACTACGAGCAGTACTTC; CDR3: CASSLTANYEQYF
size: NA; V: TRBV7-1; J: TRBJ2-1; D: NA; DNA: TGTGCCAGCTCCATATCCCGGGGGATAAATGAGCAGTTCTTC; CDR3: CASSISRGINEQFF
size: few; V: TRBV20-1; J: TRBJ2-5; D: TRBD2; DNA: TGCAGTGCTAGTGGGGCTAGCGGGAAAGAGACCCAGTACTTC; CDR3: CSASGASGKETQYF